This T cell receptor (beta chain) was identified during a study of Ad26.COV2.S vaccination and SARS-CoV-2 variants (dated by TCRdb to about 2021). General notes on the study: The specificity and breadth of SARS-CoV-2-reactive T cell receptors after Ad26.COV2.S vaccination were assessed by TCRbeta repertoire sequencing. The TCR-sequenced set comprised approximately 30 samples: approximately 19 Ad26.COV2.S vaccine recipients, 5 placebo recipients and 8 SARS-CoV-2 convalescent individuals. General study outcomes and caveats: Vaccine and placebo recipients had comparable non-spike TCR breadth, which fits with the vaccine containing only spike. Spike-specific TCR breadth was higher in Ad26.COV2.S recipients than in placebo recipients (P = 0.0014). It was noted by the authors that total T cell responses may have been underestimated by the TCR breadth and depth analyses. Substantial breadth of spike-specific CD8+ and CD4+ T cell responses was reported after vaccination.

The time point label here, explained by the study, means: individuals recovered from natural SARS-CoV-2 infection. On this clone itself: What antigen it recognizes has not been identified. Nothing much larger sits one base from this clone, and base qualities are not available.

The immunoSEQ Assay was used to sequence TCRbeta CDR3 regions. After extraction, genomic DNA underwent amplification by bias-controlled multiplex PCR, followed by high-throughput sequencing. The original methods were these. Collapsing and filtering of sequences were performed to quantify the absolute abundance of each unique TCRbeta CDR3 region. T cell fraction was estimated by normalization of TCRbeta template counts to usable DNA, with usable DNA being measured through amplification of reference genes present in all nucleated cells. Repertoire TCRs were annotated as SARS-CoV-2-specific by exact matching of V gene, CDR3 amino acid sequence and J gene to a known reactive TCR set. The reference SARS-CoV-2 TCR set was obtained from MIRA and was filtered for enrichment in COVID-19-positive ImmuneCODE repertoires, whereby public or cross-reactive TCRs were removed. Using the MIRA antigens, annotated TCRs were further analysed by specific ORF or by position within an ORF. Breadth was defined as the number of annotated unique rearrangements divided by the total number of unique productive rearrangements, and depth was defined as the summed frequency of the annotated unique rearrangements. TCR breadth was compared between groups using two-sided Wilcoxon rank-sum tests. TCRdb stores this immuneACCESS table with in-frame sequences only. Part of the clones is absent; in the studies checked, under half of the shortfall reflects unresolved V genes, and no reason is known for the rest. That table furnishes V, J and clone size, whereas the DNA furnished D and trimming. Here the sample has nearly 95,000 clones; 82% occur a single time. The ten largest make up 15% to 20% of the sample.

From the cysteine up to the phenylalanine, the CDR3 has a length of 15 residues. Just the 45-base CDR3 DNA is kept, in frame starting at base 1. Looking up the germline V gene yields CDR1 SGHRS and CDR2 YFSETQ. For this chain, trimming is 4 bases at the V end and 6 bases at the J end, and the number of junction bases without a gene match is 10. The sequence derives from a human donor who had recovered from COVID-19. This sample comprised peripheral blood, obtained after recovery from COVID-19. Rearrangement joined TRBV5-1 to TRBJ2-3, with 8 bases aligning to TRBD2. At the DNA level, the sequence is TGCGCCAGCAGCCTATTACTGCGGGGGGAGGATACGCAGTATTTT. The translation is CASSLLLRGEDTQYF. Supplemented by the reference TRBV5-1 and TRBJ2-3 proteins around the CDR3, the complete variable domain is KAGVTQTPRYLIKTRGQQVTLSCSPISGHRSVSWYQQTPGQGLQFLFEYFSETQRNKGNFPGRFSGRQFSNSRSEMNVSTLELGDSALYLCASSLLLRGEDTQYFGPGTRLTVL.